Following are 27 T cell receptor beta chains from one sample sequenced in a study of T cell changes during pregnancy in multiple sclerosis. TCRdb keeps only in-frame clones here, not all; method: immunoSEQ multiplex PCR. The repertoire holds about 85,000 clones, with more than 85% as singletons. The sample was peripheral blood, taken in the first trimester of pregnancy. The receptors originated from a female donor with multiple sclerosis, enrolled in a pregnancy study.

The chain recombines TRBV6-1 with TRBJ1-1; TRBD1 is a possible D gene (5 bases). In germline, CDR1 is MNHNS, CDR2 SASEGT. Trimming removed 4 bases at V and 0 bases at J, with 18 bases between. The length of the CDR3 is 17 residues. CDR3: CASSAFDSPIMNTEAFF. CDR3 bases: TGTGCCAGCAGTGCTTTTGACAGTCCGATCATGAACACTGAAGCTTTCTTT.

J is TRBJ2-1 and V is TRBV11-2; the D gene is possibly TRBD2 (6 bases). V was clipped by 7 bases and J by 6 bases, with 19 bases between them. Looked up from germline, CDR1 is SGHAT and CDR2 is FQNNGV. The CDR3 covers 15 residues. The CDR3 bases are TGTGCCAGCACCCCAGGGTTACTAGCCCTCAATGAGCAGTTCTTC. It is translated as CASTPGLLALNEQFF.

The chain links TRBV6-1 to TRBJ1-2, with D perhaps TRBD1 (6 bases). CDR3 length: 16 amino acids. Between the trimmed V and J ends, which lost 4 bases and 1 base, there was a span of 16 bases. The germline gives CDR1 MNHNS, CDR2 SASEGT. CDR3 nucleotides: TGTGCCAGCAGTGCCCTCAAAGGGGACATTAACTATGGCTACACCTTC. It is translated as CASSALKGDINYGYTF.

CDR3 DNA: TGTGCCAGCAGCTTGCCCGGGGACAATCAGCCCCAGCATTTT. This sequence encodes CASSLPGDNQPQHF. The rearrangement links TRBV5-4 to TRBJ1-5; D remains ambiguous. Germline V CDR1 and CDR2: SGHNT, YYREEE (reference sequence). CDR3 length: 14 residues. Trimming shortened V by 1 base and J by 3 bases, and 8 bases separated the two germline ends.

This rearrangement joins TRBV10-3 to TRBJ2-5; possible D gene TRBD1, 6 bases. This CDR3 has 13 residues. Germline V lookup: CDR1 ENHRY, CDR2 SYGVKD. The V end was cut by 9 bases, the J end by 5 bases, with 16 bases between. The CDR3 here is CAMATGIGETQYF. CDR3 DNA: TGTGCCATGGCAACAGGGATAGGTGAGACCCAGTACTTC.

In its sample, this clone was seen once. This CDR3 reads CASRPTGSEQFF. The DNA for the CDR3 is TGTGCCAGCAGACCAACGGGGAGTGAGCAGTTCTTC. The V and J genes are TRBV11-1 and TRBJ2-1; D may be TRBD2 (5 bases). The length of the CDR3 is 12 residues. Germline V lookup: CDR1 SGHAT, CDR2 FQDESV (reference sequence). V lost 6 bases and J 9 bases, leaving 12 bases between the germline ends.

This clone has just one count. The V gene is TRBV7-3, the J gene TRBJ2-1; 8 nucleotides line up with TRBD2. The germline V gene has CDR1 SGHTA and CDR2 FQGTGA. The CDR3 loop spans 16 amino acids. V trimming: 4 bases; J trimming: 3 bases; junction bases outside the gene matches: 8. This chain's CDR3 is CASSSGSGNLYNEQFF. CDR3 nucleotides: TGTGCCAGCAGCTCAGGTAGCGGGAACCTCTACAATGAGCAGTTCTTC.

The gene calls are TRBV15 and TRBJ2-2, with D possibly being TRBD2 (6 bases). Germline CDR1 is LNHNV and CDR2 is YYDKDF (reference sequence). V gave up 0 bases and J gave up 2 bases, with 16 bases separating them. The CDR3 runs 18 residues. CDR3 DNA sequence: TGTGCCACCAGCAGAGAGACCCAGGTTAGCGGTAACACCGGGGAGCTGTTTTTT. Translation gives CATSRETQVSGNTGELFF. The full variable domain, completed using reference TRBV15 and TRBJ2-2, is DAMVIQNPRYQVTQFGKPVTLSCSQTLNHNVMYWYQQKSSQAPKLLFHYYDKDFNNEADTPDNFQSRRPNTSFCFLDIRSPGLGDTAMYLCATSRETQVSGNTGELFFGEGSRLTVL.

This chain uses TRBV7-9 with TRBJ1-2; 7 nucleotides line up with TRBD1. Germline CDR1 is SEHNR and CDR2 is FQNEAQ (reference sequence). The CDR3 has 17 amino acids. With 4 bases clipped from V and 2 bases from J, the junction kept 13 bases outside the gene matches. CDR3 nucleotide sequence: TGTGCCAGCAGCTCGCCAGACAGGGCCTCGCCGAACTATGGCTACACCTTC. Its translation is CASSSPDRASPNYGYTF.

The rearrangement uses TRBV5-8 and TRBJ1-5; 7 nucleotides match TRBD1. CDR3 length: 17 residues. V lost 4 bases and J lost 0; bases outside the gene matches: 10. CDR1 SGHTS and CDR2 YDEGEE come from the germline V gene. The DNA for the CDR3 is TGTGCCAGCAGCCGCGGGACAGATTCCTTTAGCAATCAGCCCCAGCATTTT. Amino acid sequence: CASSRGTDSFSNQPQHF.

This chain connects TRBV28 to TRBJ1-5, with a possible D match to TRBD1 (6 bases). The CDR3 sequence is 16 residues long. CDR1 is MDHEN and CDR2 is SYDVKM in the germline V gene. V dropped 5 bases and J dropped 4 bases, with 18 bases sitting between them. For the CDR3, the DNA is TGTGCCAGCAGTAAAAAATTTCAGGGGTATAATCAGCCCCAGCATTTT. Amino acids: CASSKKFQGYNQPQHF.

The CDR3 region is CASSSGYTEAFF. DNA of the CDR3: TGCGCCAGTTCATCAGGCTACACTGAAGCTTTCTTT. The V gene is TRBV5-1, the J gene TRBJ1-1; D is uncertain. CDR1 and CDR2 (germline): SGHRS, YFSETQ. The V and J ends lost 8 bases and 3 bases respectively, with 11 bases between them. The CDR3 has 12 residues. Supplemented by reference TRBV5-1 and TRBJ1-1, the full variable domain reads KAGVTQTPRYLIKTRGQQVTLSCSPISGHRSVSWYQQTPGQGLQFLFEYFSETQRNKGNFPGRFSGRQFSNSRSEMNVSTLELGDSALYLCASSSGYTEAFFGQGTRLTVV.

Remarks on this clone: At one end the junction does not follow the germline gene, possibly because of a read error. The V gene is TRBV5-6, the J gene TRBJ2-5; D possibly matches TRBD1 or TRBD2 (6 bases each). This CDR3 is 14 amino acids long. CDR1 and CDR2 from the germline V gene are SGHDT and YYEEEE. The CDR3 bases are TGTGCCAGCAGGTTGGGGGGCCGGAGAGAGACCCAGTACTTC. Translation gives CASRLGGRRETQYF.

The chain links TRBV6-5 to TRBJ1-1; maybe TRBD1 (5 bases). V was pared by 0 bases and J by 3 bases, with 8 bases between. The CDR3 is 14 residues long. Germline values: CDR1 MNHEY, CDR2 SVGAGI. The CDR3 reads CASSYSIGDTEAFF. CDR3 DNA: TGTGCCAGCAGTTACTCGATAGGGGACACTGAAGCTTTCTTT.

The chain joins TRBV28 to TRBJ2-1; 8 bases line up with TRBD1. Trimming removed 10 bases from V and 5 bases from J; junction bases left unmatched: 7. The CDR3 sequence is 13 residues long. Germline V lookup: CDR1 MDHEN, CDR2 SYDVKM. In DNA, the CDR3 is TGTGCCACTGACAGGGGACGGAACAATGAGCAGTTCTTC. This translates into CATDRGRNNEQFF. The entire variable domain, with the rest obtained from reference TRBV28 and TRBJ2-1, is as follows: DVKVTQSSRYLVKRTGEKVFLECVQDMDHENMFWYRQDPGLGLRLIYFSYDVKMKEKGDIPEGYSVSREKKERFSLILESASTNQTSMYLCATDRGRNNEQFFGPGTRLTVL.

The rearrangement links TRBV11-3 to TRBJ2-4, with unresolved D. The V and J ends lost 1 base and 2 bases respectively, with 6 bases between them. There are 14 residues in the CDR3. Germline CDR1 is SGHNT and CDR2 is YENEEA. Here the CDR3 reads CASSLASSKNIQYF. The CDR3 region has the DNA TGTGCCAGCAGCTTAGCCAGTTCCAAAAACATTCAGTACTTC.

The chain recombines TRBV7-9 with TRBJ2-5; the match to TRBD2 covers 10 bases. The CDR3 is 14 amino acids. V shed 10 bases and J 0 bases; nucleotides not matched to a gene: 5. Germline V gene sequence: CDR1 SEHNR, CDR2 FQNEAQ (reference sequence). CDR3 sequence: CATGLAAYQETQYF. The CDR3 DNA is TGTGCCACCGGACTAGCGGCTTACCAAGAGACCCAGTACTTC.

This chain links TRBV6-6 with TRBJ1-2; TRBD1 matches at 11 bases. CDR1 is MNHNY, CDR2 SVGAGI, per germline (reference sequence). Trimming took 2 bases from V and 2 from J; bases not matched to a gene: 1. The CDR3 length is 15 residues. The CDR3 is CASSYGTGGNYGYTF. In DNA form, the CDR3 reads TGTGCCAGCAGTTACGGGACAGGGGGAAACTATGGCTACACCTTC.

V and J are TRBV28 and TRBJ2-1, with no clear D. Looked up from germline, CDR1 is MDHEN and CDR2 is SYDVKM. The CDR3 has 11 amino acids. V was cut by 6 bases and J by 5 bases, with 5 bases left in between. The CDR3 region is CASSFNNEQFF. CDR3 sequence (DNA): TGTGCCAGCAGCTTTAACAATGAGCAGTTCTTC.

This chain joins TRBV7-9 and TRBJ2-1, with 11 bases aligning to TRBD2. V lost 5 bases to trimming and J lost 9 bases; unmatched junction nucleotides: 12. Germline V CDR1 and CDR2: SEHNR, FQNEAQ (reference sequence). This CDR3 is built from 16 residues. The chain's CDR3 is CASSPWTSGLQGEQFF. Written as DNA, the CDR3 is TGTGCCAGCAGCCCCTGGACTAGCGGGTTACAAGGTGAGCAGTTCTTC.

V usage is TRBV21-1 and J usage is TRBJ1-5. TRBV21-1 is a documented pseudogene. The CDR3 has 12 residues. The CDR3 DNA sequence: TGTGCCAGCAGCAAACGGAGGGAGCCCCAGCATTTT. Residues: CASSKRREPQHF.

The chain has TRBV18 and TRBJ2-5; 7 bases match TRBD1. Looked up from germline, CDR1 is KGHSH and CDR2 is LQKENI. The CDR3 spans 13 residues. V was pared by 3 bases and J by 4 bases, with 2 bases of the junction left unmatched. CDR3 nucleotides: TGTGCCAGCTCACCGGGACAGACAGAGACCCAGTACTTC. Protein sequence: CASSPGQTETQYF.

The chain uses TRBV6-5 and TRBJ2-5; unclear D gene. Trimming removed 5 bases from V and 5 bases from J, with 15 bases in between. In germline, CDR1 is MNHEY, CDR2 SVGAGI. The CDR3 totals 14 residues. The DNA of the CDR3 is TGTGCCAGCAGTAGAAATAACCCTAGGGAGACCCAGTACTTC. This translates into CASSRNNPRETQYF.

This chain links TRBV5-6 with TRBJ2-1; tentatively, D is TRBD2 (5 bases). V was pared by 5 bases and J by 4 bases, with 13 bases between. CDR1 SGHDT and CDR2 YYEEEE come from the germline V gene. CDR3 length: 14 residues. CDR3 in amino acids: CASSERNRYNEQFF. The CDR3 DNA reads as TGTGCCAGCAGTGAGCGGAATCGGTACAATGAGCAGTTCTTC.

This sequence joins TRBV27 and TRBJ2-1; TRBD1 matches 9 bases. CDR3 length equals 18 residues. The V gene end was trimmed by 6 bases and the J gene end by 5 bases; junction bases not matched to a gene: 17. Per the germline V gene, CDR1 is MNHEY and CDR2 is SMNVEV (reference sequence). As DNA, the CDR3 is TGTGCCAGCAGCCCATTCCTAGCTCCGACAGGGGGGGACAATGAGCAGTTCTTC. Amino acids: CASSPFLAPTGGDNEQFF.

The chain combines TRBV13 with TRBJ2-7, with 9 bases aligning to TRBD1. The CDR3 is 14 amino acids. V was clipped by 3 bases and J by 3 bases; unmatched bases: 3. CDR1 PRHDT and CDR2 FYEKMQ come from the germline V gene (reference sequence). CDR3 in amino acids: CASSFMTGGYEQYF. The CDR3 nucleotides are TGTGCCAGCAGCTTCATGACAGGGGGCTACGAGCAGTACTTC. Full variable domain (outside the CDR3, taken from reference TRBV13 and TRBJ2-7): AAGVIQSPRHLIKEKRETATLKCYPIPRHDTVYWYQQGPGQDPQFLISFYEKMQSDKGSIPDRFSAQQFSDYHSELNMSSLELGDSALYFCASSFMTGGYEQYFGPGTRLTVT.

The J gene is TRBJ2-3, the V gene TRBV27, with D uncertain. There are 15 residues in the CDR3. Per the germline V gene, CDR1 is MNHEY and CDR2 is SMNVEV (reference sequence). Trimming pared 2 bases from V and 4 bases from J, leaving 13 bases between. CDR3 in DNA: TGTGCCAGCAGTTTAGGTAGTCCGCCCTCAGATACGCAGTATTTT. Translation: CASSLGSPPSDTQYF.